The clone carrying this TCR beta chain has a handful of counts. The data stem from a study of T cells in Graves' hyperthyroidism and ophthalmopathy. Per germline, CDR1 SNHLY and CDR2 FYNNEI. The J segment lost 2 bases and the V segment lost 5 bases, leaving 3 bases of the junction unmatched. The CDR3 consists of 14 residues. RNA transcripts gave rise to amplified TCR beta CDR3 regions. TCR CDR3 underwent first-round RT-PCR with the HTBI primer set. In TCRdb, the multiplex PCR reads were re-called with MiXCR into one record per CDR3 protein. The data contain hundreds of thousands of distinct CDR3 sequences, around 45% of them singletons. Lactation, pregnancy, other autoimmune disease or uncontrolled infection led to exclusion of patients. The diagnostic basis comprised clinical symptoms, serum thyroxine and TRAb, thyroid ultrasound and orbital computed tomography.

Sequenced material: peripheral blood or thyroid tissue (not recorded which). The rearrangement joins TRBV2 to TRBJ1-2; TRBD1 agrees at 9 bases. This TCR was recovered from a woman between 18 and 29 years old with Graves' hyperthyroidism. CDR3 sequence reads: CASSRDRDNYGYTF. The DNA of the CDR3 is TGTGCCAGCAGTAGGGACAGGGACAACTATGGCTACACCTTC.